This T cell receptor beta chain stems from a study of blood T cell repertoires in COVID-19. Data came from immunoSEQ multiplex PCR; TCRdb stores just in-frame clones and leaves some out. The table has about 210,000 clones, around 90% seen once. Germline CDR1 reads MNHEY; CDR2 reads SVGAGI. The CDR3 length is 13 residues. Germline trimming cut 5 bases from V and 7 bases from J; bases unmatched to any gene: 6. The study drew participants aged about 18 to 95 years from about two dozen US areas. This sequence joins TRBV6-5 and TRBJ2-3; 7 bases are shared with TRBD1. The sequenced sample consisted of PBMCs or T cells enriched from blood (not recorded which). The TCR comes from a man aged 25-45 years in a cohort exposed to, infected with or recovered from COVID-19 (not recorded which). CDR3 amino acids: CASSPTGVHTQYF. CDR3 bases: TGTGCCAGCAGTCCCACAGGGGTGCATACGCAGTATTTT.